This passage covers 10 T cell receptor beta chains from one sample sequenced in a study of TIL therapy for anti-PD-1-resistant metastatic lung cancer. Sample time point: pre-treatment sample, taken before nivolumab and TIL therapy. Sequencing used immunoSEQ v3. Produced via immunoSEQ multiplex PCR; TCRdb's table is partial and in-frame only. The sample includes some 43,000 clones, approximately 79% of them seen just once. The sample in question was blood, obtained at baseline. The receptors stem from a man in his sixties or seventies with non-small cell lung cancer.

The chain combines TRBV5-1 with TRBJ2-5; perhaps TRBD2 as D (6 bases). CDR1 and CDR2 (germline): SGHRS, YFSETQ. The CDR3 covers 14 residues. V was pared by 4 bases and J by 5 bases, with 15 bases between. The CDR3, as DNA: TGCGCCAGCAGCCCAGGGACTGCTCAGGAGACCCAGTACTTC. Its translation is CASSPGTAQETQYF.

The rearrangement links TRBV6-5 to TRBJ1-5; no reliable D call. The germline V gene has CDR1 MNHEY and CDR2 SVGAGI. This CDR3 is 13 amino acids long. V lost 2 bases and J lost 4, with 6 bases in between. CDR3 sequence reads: CASSYTTNQPQHF. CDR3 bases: TGTGCCAGCAGTTACACTACAAATCAGCCCCAGCATTTT.

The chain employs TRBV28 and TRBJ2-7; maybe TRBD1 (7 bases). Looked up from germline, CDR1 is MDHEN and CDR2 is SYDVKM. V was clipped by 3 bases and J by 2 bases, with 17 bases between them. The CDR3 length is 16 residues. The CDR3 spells CASSLASGGKPYEQYF. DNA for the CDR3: TGTGCCAGCAGTTTGGCGTCAGGGGGGAAACCCTACGAGCAGTACTTC.

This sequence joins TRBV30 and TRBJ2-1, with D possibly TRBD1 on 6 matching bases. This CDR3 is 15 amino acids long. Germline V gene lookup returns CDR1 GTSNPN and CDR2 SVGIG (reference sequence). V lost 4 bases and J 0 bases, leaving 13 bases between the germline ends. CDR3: CAWTSRGGSYNEQFF. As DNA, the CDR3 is TGTGCCTGGACTTCGAGAGGGGGCTCCTACAATGAGCAGTTCTTC.

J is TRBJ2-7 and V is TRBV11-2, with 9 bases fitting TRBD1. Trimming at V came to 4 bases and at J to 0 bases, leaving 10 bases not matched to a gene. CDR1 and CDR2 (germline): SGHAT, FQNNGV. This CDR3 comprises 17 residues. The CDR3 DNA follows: TGTGCCAGCAGCTCCTTACAGGGGGCAAAGAGCTCCTACGAGCAGTACTTC. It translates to CASSSLQGAKSSYEQYF.

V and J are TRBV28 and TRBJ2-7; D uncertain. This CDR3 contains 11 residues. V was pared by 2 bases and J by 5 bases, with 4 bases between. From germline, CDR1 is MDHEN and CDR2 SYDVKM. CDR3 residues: CASSLIHEQYF. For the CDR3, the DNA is TGTGCCAGCAGTTTAATCCACGAGCAGTACTTC.

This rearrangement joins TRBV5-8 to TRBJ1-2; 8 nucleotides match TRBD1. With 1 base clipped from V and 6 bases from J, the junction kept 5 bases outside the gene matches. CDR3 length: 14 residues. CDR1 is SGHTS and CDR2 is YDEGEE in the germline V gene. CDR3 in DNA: TGTGCCAGCAGCTTGTCGCAGGGGGCGAATGGCTACACCTTC. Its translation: CASSLSQGANGYTF.

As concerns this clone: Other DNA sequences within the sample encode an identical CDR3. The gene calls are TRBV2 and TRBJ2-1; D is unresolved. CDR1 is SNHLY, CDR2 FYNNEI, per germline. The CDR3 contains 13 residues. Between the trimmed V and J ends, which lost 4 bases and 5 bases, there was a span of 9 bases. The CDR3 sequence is CASSVSRDNEQFF. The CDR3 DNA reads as TGTGCCAGCAGTGTTAGCCGTGACAATGAGCAGTTCTTC.

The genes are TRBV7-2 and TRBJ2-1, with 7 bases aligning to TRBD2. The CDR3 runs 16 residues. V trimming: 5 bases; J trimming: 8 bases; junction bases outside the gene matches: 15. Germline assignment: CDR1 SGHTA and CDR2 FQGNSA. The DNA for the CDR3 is TGTGCCAGCAGCCAACGCGGGAGAGATTGGAAGGATGAGCAGTTCTTC. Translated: CASSQRGRDWKDEQFF.

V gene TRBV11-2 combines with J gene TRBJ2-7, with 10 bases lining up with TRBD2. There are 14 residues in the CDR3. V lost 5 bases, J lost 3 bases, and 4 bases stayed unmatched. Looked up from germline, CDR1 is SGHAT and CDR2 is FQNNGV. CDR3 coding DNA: TGTGCCAGCAGCCGAGCGGGAGGGGGCTACGAGCAGTACTTC. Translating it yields CASSRAGGGYEQYF.